One and the same sample provided the 9 T cell receptor beta chains below, sequenced in a study of blood T cell repertoires in COVID-19. TCRdb's copy holds only in-frame clones and misses some; the assay was immunoSEQ multiplex PCR. Here the sample spans around 50,000 clones, approximately 80% being singletons. Specimen: peripheral blood. The receptors were gathered from a human donor with active or convalescent COVID-19. The donor label of this sample is uncertain.

This clone was detected only once. V and J are TRBV3-1 (or the pseudogene TRBV3-2) and TRBJ1-2; D is unclear. The length of the CDR3 is 15 residues. Trimming pared 1 base from V and 4 bases from J, leaving 13 bases between. From germline, CDR1 is LGHDT and CDR2 YNNKEL (reference sequence). The CDR3: CASSQAPGIAYGYTF. CDR3 DNA: TGTGCCAGCAGCCAAGCTCCGGGGATCGCCTATGGCTACACCTTC.

The J gene is TRBJ1-2, the V gene TRBV19; TRBD1 might be the D (5 bases). The V end was cut by 7 bases, the J end by 5 bases, with 14 bases between. The CDR3 consists of 13 residues. Looked up from germline, CDR1 is LNHDA and CDR2 is SQIVND (reference sequence). CDR3 sequence reads: CASNDRSPYGYTF. The CDR3 nucleotides are TGTGCCAGTAATGACAGATCACCATATGGCTACACCTTC.

The CDR3 DNA reads as TGTGCCAGCAGCCCCAATAGGGGACTAGCGGGAGAGACCCAGTACTTC. This translates into CASSPNRGLAGETQYF. The chain joins TRBV7-3 to TRBJ2-5, with TRBD2 matching over 12 bases. This CDR3 is built from 16 residues. Germline trimming cut 5 bases from V and 4 bases from J; bases unmatched to any gene: 8. Germline lookup yields CDR1 SGHTA and CDR2 FQGTGA. Complete variable domain (other parts from reference TRBV7-3 and TRBJ2-5): GAGVSQTPSNKVTEKGKYVELRCDPISGHTALYWYRQSLGQGPEFLIYFQGTGAADDSGLPNDRFFAVRPEGSVSTLKIQRTERGDSAVYLCASSPNRGLAGETQYFGPGTRLLVL.

V usage is TRBV9 and J usage is TRBJ2-7; D may be TRBD1 (6 bases). Deletions cut 3 bases from V and 2 bases from J, with 9 bases between. This CDR3 comprises 13 residues. The V gene's germline CDR1 is SGDLS and CDR2 YYNGEE. The chain's CDR3 is CASSGGQTYEQYF. CDR3 nucleotides: TGTGCCAGCAGCGGTGGACAGACCTACGAGCAGTACTTC.

This chain uses TRBV4-1 with TRBJ2-5, with a weak D call TRBD1 (6 bases). This CDR3 has 15 residues. Germline loops: CDR1 MGHRA, CDR2 YSYEKL. V lost 3 bases, J lost 1 base, and 12 bases lay in between. CDR3: CASSQRDRFQETQYF. The CDR3 DNA follows: TGCGCCAGCAGCCAGCGAGACAGGTTCCAAGAGACCCAGTACTTC.

This clone has only one observation. This rearrangement joins TRBV24-1 to TRBJ2-3, with D perhaps matching TRBD1 (6 bases). The CDR3 covers 16 residues. Germline-derived CDR1 and CDR2 are KGHDR and SFDVKD. Trimming pared 0 bases from V and 1 base from J, leaving 10 bases between. CDR3 bases: TGTGCCACCAGTGATTTGCAGGGGCGGGGCACAGATACGCAGTATTTT. It encodes CATSDLQGRGTDTQYF.

This clone was recorded a few times. The chain links TRBV6-1 to TRBJ2-1; no clear D. The germline V and J ends were trimmed by 0 bases and 15 bases, with 9 bases remaining between them. CDR3 length equals 11 residues. From germline, CDR1 is MNHNS and CDR2 SASEGT. CDR3 in amino acids: CASSEARVPFF. For the CDR3, the DNA is TGTGCCAGCAGTGAAGCCCGGGTCCCGTTCTTC.

CDR3 amino acids: CASSLTGGVADTQYF. CDR3 sequence (DNA): TGTGCCAGCAGCCTTACAGGGGGGGTGGCAGATACGCAGTATTTT. The chain employs TRBV7-8 and TRBJ2-3; TRBD1 might be the D (8 bases). Trimming cost V 5 bases and J 4 bases, with 16 bases left between them. Germline V CDR1 and CDR2: SGHVS, FQNEAQ. This CDR3 is built from 15 residues.

J is TRBJ2-5 and V is TRBV9, with D perhaps TRBD1 (5 bases). Trimming took 4 bases from V and 9 from J, leaving 19 bases between them. The CDR3 length is 14 residues. The germline V gene has CDR1 SGDLS and CDR2 YYNGEE. The CDR3 DNA reads TGTGCCAGCAGCTCCAACCCAGGGTTTGTGGCCCAGTACTTC. Amino acid sequence: CASSSNPGFVAQYF.